Following are 29 T cell receptor beta chains from one sample sequenced in a study of early stage breast cancer tumors. Using immunoSEQ multiplex PCR, the repertoire was profiled, and TCRdb retains in-frame clones only, with some absent. The sample holds about 38,000 clones, 65% to 75% seen once. Sequencing input: blood. These receptors originate from a person between 55 and 70 years old with breast cancer.

V usage is TRBV15 and J usage is TRBJ1-6; D gene uncertain. CDR3 length: 13 residues. From germline, CDR1 is LNHNV and CDR2 YYDKDF (reference sequence). V lost 9 bases, J lost 9 bases, and 15 bases lay in between. CDR3 region: CATRGLSGSPLHF. The CDR3 nucleotides are TGTGCCACGAGAGGACTCTCGGGTTCACCCCTCCACTTT. Variable domain in full (rest from reference TRBV15 and TRBJ1-6): DAMVIQNPRYQVTQFGKPVTLSCSQTLNHNVMYWYQQKSSQAPKLLFHYYDKDFNNEADTPDNFQSRRPNTSFCFLDIRSPGLGDTAMYLCATRGLSGSPLHFGNGTRLTVT.

This clone was counted a single time. The DNA of the CDR3 is TGCGCCAGCAGCTTAACCCGGCAGGGGGATGAAAAACTGTTTTTT. Translation gives CASSLTRQGDEKLFF. This chain joins TRBV5-1 and TRBJ1-4, with TRBD1 identical over 7 bases. The CDR3 extends over 15 amino acids. The germline CDR1 and CDR2 sequences are SGHRS and YFSETQ. V dropped 2 bases and J dropped 6; count of bases not matched to a gene: 7.

The chain recombines TRBV2 with TRBJ2-7; possibly TRBD1 for D (5 bases). This CDR3 comprises 15 residues. Germline loops: CDR1 SNHLY, CDR2 FYNNEI. V was cut by 1 base and J by 2 bases, with 12 bases left in between. In nucleotides, the CDR3 is TGTGCCAGCAGTGAAGGGGCAGGGTGGGCCTACGAGCAGTACTTC. Protein sequence: CASSEGAGWAYEQYF.

This rearrangement joins TRBV7-9 to TRBJ2-3; unclear D gene. Germline values: CDR1 SEHNR, CDR2 FQNEAQ (reference sequence). The CDR3 has 13 residues. The V end was cut by 4 bases, the J end by 1 base, with 6 bases between. The CDR3 DNA follows: TGTGCCAGCAGCTCCTCAGGCACAGATACGCAGTATTTT. Amino acids: CASSSSGTDTQYF.

The V gene is TRBV5-6, the J gene TRBJ1-1; D unclear. Trimming cost V 5 bases and J 6 bases, with 14 bases left between them. This CDR3 contains 13 residues. Germline loops: CDR1 SGHDT, CDR2 YYEEEE. CDR3 residues: CASSHPGGSEAFF. CDR3 nucleotide sequence: TGTGCCAGCAGTCATCCAGGTGGTTCTGAAGCTTTCTTT. Filled out from reference TRBV5-6 and TRBJ1-1, the complete variable domain reads DAGVTQSPTHLIKTRGQQVTLRCSPKSGHDTVSWYQQALGQGPQFIFQYYEEEERQRGNFPDRFSGHQFPNYSSELNVNALLLGDSALYLCASSHPGGSEAFFGQGTRLTVV.

The chain is built from TRBV7-9 and TRBJ2-2; 14 bases fit TRBD2. CDR1 and CDR2 (germline): SEHNR, FQNEAQ (reference sequence). This CDR3 region has 15 residues. V dropped 4 bases and J dropped 6; count of bases not matched to a gene: 1. CDR3 loop: CASSSGLAGAGELFF. CDR3 in DNA: TGTGCCAGCAGCTCGGGACTAGCGGGGGCCGGGGAGCTGTTTTTT.

V and J are TRBV4-1 and TRBJ2-3; the D gene is possibly TRBD2 (5 bases). CDR1 and CDR2 from the germline V gene are MGHRA and YSYEKL. The CDR3 length is 14 residues. Trimming pared 5 bases from V and 1 base from J, leaving 10 bases between. This CDR3 reads CASSVGAGTDTQYF. The CDR3 bases are TGCGCCAGCAGCGTGGGAGCCGGCACAGATACGCAGTATTTT.

There are a few counts of this clone. V usage is TRBV15 and J usage is TRBJ2-7; D is perhaps TRBD1 or TRBD2 (5 bases each). The CDR3 has 15 amino acids. The V end lost 5 bases, the J end lost 2 bases, and 16 bases lay between the germline ends. Per germline, CDR1 LNHNV and CDR2 YYDKDF (reference sequence). CDR3 region: CATSPRRQGAYEQYF. The CDR3, as DNA: TGTGCCACCAGCCCGAGGAGGCAGGGAGCCTACGAGCAGTACTTC. The complete variable domain, with remaining parts taken from reference TRBV15 and TRBJ2-7, reads DAMVIQNPRYQVTQFGKPVTLSCSQTLNHNVMYWYQQKSSQAPKLLFHYYDKDFNNEADTPDNFQSRRPNTSFCFLDIRSPGLGDTAMYLCATSPRRQGAYEQYFGPGTRLTVT.

V usage is TRBV14 and J usage is TRBJ2-1; perhaps D is TRBD1 or TRBD2 (5 bases each). The germline V gene has CDR1 SGHDN and CDR2 FVKESK. The CDR3 is made up of 12 amino acids. Between the trimmed V and J ends, which lost 3 bases and 11 bases, there was a span of 11 bases. The CDR3 DNA is TGTGCCAGCAGCCACGGTACGGGACAGCAGTTCTTC. Amino acid sequence: CASSHGTGQQFF.

The rearrangement links TRBV12-2 to TRBJ1-3. TRBV12-2 is a listed pseudogene. The CDR3 has 16 amino acids. The CDR3 nucleotides read TGTGCAAGTCGCGGACGGACGGTAAATTCTGGAAACACCATATATTTT. This codes for CASRGRTVNSGNTIYF.

The rearrangement links TRBV7-9 to TRBJ1-2, with TRBD1 as a possible D gene (6 bases). Germline CDR1 and CDR2: SEHNR and FQNEAQ (reference sequence). This CDR3 is built from 14 residues. Trimming cost V 8 bases and J 2 bases, with 15 bases left between them. As DNA, the CDR3 is TGTGCCAGCCACACGACAGGCTGGAACTATGGCTACACCTTC. Its protein is CASHTTGWNYGYTF.

This clone was detected a few times. V and J are TRBV25-1 and TRBJ1-1; TRBD1 matches 10 bases. The V gene's germline CDR1 is MGHDK and CDR2 SYGVNS. The trim removed 6 bases at V and 5 bases at J, leaving 6 bases unmatched. The CDR3 spans 14 residues. In DNA form, the CDR3 reads TGTGCCAGCAGCTTGACAGGGGGCCAGACTGAAGCTTTCTTT. It translates to CASSLTGGQTEAFF.

The V and J genes are TRBV12-5 and TRBJ2-4, with D perhaps TRBD1 or TRBD2 (5 bases each). CDR1 is LGHNT and CDR2 is FRNRAP in the germline V gene. Trimming shortened V by 4 bases and J by 6 bases, and 13 bases separated the two germline ends. The CDR3 runs 14 residues. CDR3: CASGSTRGPNIQYF. CDR3 sequence (DNA): TGTGCTAGTGGTTCCACCCGGGGCCCAAACATTCAGTACTTC.

V is TRBV6-1 and J is TRBJ2-3; TRBD2 agrees at 7 bases. The CDR3 is made up of 14 amino acids. J gave up 4 bases and V 7 bases, and 8 bases lay outside the gene matches. Germline CDR1 reads MNHNS; CDR2 reads SASEGT. Written as DNA, the CDR3 is TGTGCCAGCAATCTAGGGGAGGGCGCAGATACGCAGTATTTT. It translates to CASNLGEGADTQYF.

The chain has TRBV7-9 and TRBJ2-1; 12 nucleotides align to TRBD2. Germline CDR1 SEHNR, CDR2 FQNEAQ (reference sequence). V was clipped by 4 bases and J by 5 bases; unmatched bases: 9. The CDR3 runs 17 residues. The CDR3 DNA follows: TGTGCCAGCAGCTCGGGACTAGCGGGCCCCTTGAACAATGAGCAGTTCTTC. Protein: CASSSGLAGPLNNEQFF. Full variable domain (missing parts from reference TRBV7-9 and TRBJ2-1): DTGVSQNPRHKITKRGQNVTFRCDPISEHNRLYWYRQTLGQGPEFLTYFQNEAQLEKSRLLSDRFSAERPKGSFSTLEIQRTEQGDSAMYLCASSSGLAGPLNNEQFFGPGTRLTVL.

The chain is built from TRBV27 and TRBJ1-2; unclear D gene. Germline-derived CDR1 and CDR2 are MNHEY and SMNVEV (reference sequence). The length of the CDR3 is 11 residues. The V gene lost 10 bases and the J gene lost 3 bases, with 9 bases spanning the gap. CDR3 nucleotides: TGTGCCACCCTGACGCACTATGGCTACACCTTC. Translating gives CATLTHYGYTF.

This chain connects TRBV11-3 to TRBJ2-5; D not certain. Germline loops: CDR1 SGHNT, CDR2 YENEEA. V lost 1 base and J lost 0, with 6 bases in between. CDR3 size: 14 residues. CDR3 in amino acids: CASSLGPNQETQYF. CDR3 coding DNA: TGTGCCAGCAGCTTAGGACCGAACCAAGAGACCCAGTACTTC.

This rearrangement joins TRBV28 to TRBJ2-7; weak D call: TRBD1 (6 bases). This CDR3 region has 18 residues. With 1 base removed from V and 3 bases from J, the gap between germline ends came to 22 bases. From germline, CDR1 is MDHEN and CDR2 SYDVKM. This chain's CDR3 is CASSLSGGQTLPFYEQYF. In DNA form, the CDR3 reads TGTGCCAGCAGTTTATCTGGGGGACAAACTCTTCCCTTCTACGAGCAGTACTTC. The whole variable domain, filled in from reference TRBV28 and TRBJ2-7, reads DVKVTQSSRYLVKRTGEKVFLECVQDMDHENMFWYRQDPGLGLRLIYFSYDVKMKEKGDIPEGYSVSREKKERFSLILESASTNQTSMYLCASSLSGGQTLPFYEQYFGPGTRLTVT.

This chain connects TRBV15 to TRBJ2-4, with 12 bases matching TRBD2. Germline lookup yields CDR1 LNHNV and CDR2 YYDKDF (reference sequence). Trimming cost V 0 bases and J 0 bases; bases outside gene matches: 6. The CDR3 length is 19 residues. The CDR3 spells CATSRDRTSGKGAKNIQYF. The CDR3 DNA reads as TGTGCCACCAGCAGAGATCGGACTAGCGGGAAGGGAGCCAAAAACATTCAGTACTTC.

This clone has a handful of counts. The CDR3 sequence: CASSPYGGNNSPLHF. CDR3 DNA sequence: TGTGCCAGCAGCCCCTATGGGGGCAATAATTCACCCCTCCACTTT. This chain links TRBV7-9 with TRBJ1-6; a weak D match, TRBD1 (6 bases). The CDR3 sequence is 15 residues long. The germline V gene has CDR1 SEHNR and CDR2 FQNEAQ (reference sequence). V was clipped by 5 bases and J by 5 bases, with 13 bases between them.

V usage is TRBV5-1 and J usage is TRBJ1-2; D perhaps matches TRBD1 (6 bases). CDR1 SGHRS and CDR2 YFSETQ come from the germline V gene. The CDR3 is 15 residues long. Trimming took off 4 bases at V and 4 bases at J, with 17 bases between the two ends. The CDR3, as DNA: TGCGCCAGCAGCCTTGCGGACGGACAGACCTATGGCTACACCTTC. Protein: CASSLADGQTYGYTF. Based on the CDR3 plus reference TRBV5-1 and TRBJ1-2, the full variable domain is KAGVTQTPRYLIKTRGQQVTLSCSPISGHRSVSWYQQTPGQGLQFLFEYFSETQRNKGNFPGRFSGRQFSNSRSEMNVSTLELGDSALYLCASSLADGQTYGYTFGSGTRLTVV.

The V call is TRBV5-1, the J call TRBJ1-2; 7 bases are shared with TRBD1. This CDR3 comprises 14 residues. Germline-derived CDR1 and CDR2 are SGHRS and YFSETQ. J gave up 6 bases and V 0 bases, and 5 bases lay outside the gene matches. The CDR3 DNA sequence: TGCGCCAGCAGCTTGGGACAGGGTCGCAATGGCTACACCTTC. The encoded protein is CASSLGQGRNGYTF.

J is TRBJ1-5 and V is TRBV19; D unclear. V lost 6 bases and J lost 2, with 14 bases in between. The CDR3 is made up of 15 amino acids. Looked up from germline, CDR1 is LNHDA and CDR2 is SQIVND (reference sequence). The CDR3 loop reads CASSALQVGNQPQHF. CDR3 coding DNA: TGTGCCAGTAGCGCGCTGCAAGTCGGCAATCAGCCCCAGCATTTT.

The V and J genes are TRBV6-1 and TRBJ1-5; 8 bases are a match to TRBD1. The CDR3 covers 15 residues. Per germline, CDR1 MNHNS and CDR2 SASEGT. Trimming cost V 7 bases and J 2 bases; bases outside gene matches: 7. The chain's CDR3 is CASKRQGSGNQPQHF. CDR3 nucleotides: TGTGCCAGCAAACGACAGGGGTCGGGCAATCAGCCCCAGCATTTT.

The chain is built from TRBV18 and TRBJ1-2, with 12 bases identical to TRBD1. Germline values: CDR1 KGHSH, CDR2 LQKENI. V shed 4 bases and J 8 bases; nucleotides not matched to a gene: 5. The CDR3 runs to 14 residues. The DNA for the CDR3 is TGTGCCAGCTCACGGGGACAGGGGGCCAGGGGCTACACCTTC. Its translation is CASSRGQGARGYTF.

The chain joins TRBV7-9 to TRBJ1-2; D may be TRBD1 (6 bases). The CDR3 runs 18 residues. V was cut by 5 bases and J by 7 bases, with 29 bases left in between. The germline CDR1 and CDR2 sequences are SEHNR and FQNEAQ (reference sequence). CDR3 sequence (DNA): TGTGCCAGCAGCGACCTAGGACAGACCCTATTGGGAGAGAGTGGCTACACCTTC. It specifies CASSDLGQTLLGESGYTF.

V usage is TRBV19 and J usage is TRBJ1-2, with TRBD1 matching over 10 bases. V trimming: 5 bases; J trimming: 2 bases; junction bases outside the gene matches: 5. Germline loops: CDR1 LNHDA, CDR2 SQIVND (reference sequence). The CDR3 runs 15 residues. DNA for the CDR3: TGTGCCAGTAGTGGCGGGGGACAGGGGAACTATGGCTACACCTTC. Translating gives CASSGGGQGNYGYTF.

The sample holds one count of this clone. This chain links TRBV10-3 with TRBJ2-7, with TRBD1 as a possible D gene (7 bases). V was pared by 9 bases and J by 4 bases, with 16 bases between. CDR1 and CDR2 (germline): ENHRY, SYGVKD. The CDR3 consists of 13 residues. This chain's CDR3 is CAIRGTEFYEQYF. The CDR3 DNA follows: TGTGCCATTCGCGGGACAGAGTTTTACGAGCAGTACTTC.

V usage is TRBV5-6 and J usage is TRBJ1-3, with D unresolved. V lost 0 bases to trimming and J lost 0 bases, with 19 bases between them. Germline V CDR1 and CDR2: SGHDT, YYEEEE. The CDR3 consists of 19 residues. CDR3 loop: CASSLEGYDQFLSGNTIYF. In DNA, the CDR3 is TGTGCCAGCAGCTTGGAAGGTTACGATCAGTTCCTCTCTGGAAACACCATATATTTT.